Below, 10 T cell receptor beta chains from the same sample are listed, as sequenced in a study of CD4 T cells in relation to SARS-CoV-2 and coronaviruses. Profiled with immunoSEQ multiplex PCR; TCRdb holds only in-frame clones, not every one. This sample has 50,000 to 65,000 clones; 92% occur once, and the top ten carry about 0.4%. Material: naive CD4+ T cells from PBMCs. Specified subset: naive CD4+ T cells isolated by negative enrichment. The receptors originated from an adult with COVID-19.

V gene TRBV7-2 combines with J gene TRBJ2-2; D gene unclear. This CDR3 has 13 residues. The germline V and J ends were trimmed by 5 bases and 5 bases, with 9 bases remaining between them. The germline V gene encodes CDR1 SGHTA and CDR2 FQGNSA. DNA for the CDR3: TGTGCCAGCAGCCGCATGGAGACCGGGGAGCTGTTTTTT. Its translation: CASSRMETGELFF. Combining the CDR3 with reference TRBV7-2 and TRBJ2-2 gives the whole variable domain GAGVSQSPSNKVTEKGKDVELRCDPISGHTALYWYRQSLGQGLEFLIYFQGNSAPDKSGLPSDRFSAERTGGSVSTLTIQRTQQEDSAVYLCASSRMETGELFFGEGSRLTVL.

In DNA, the CDR3 is TGTGCCAGCAGTTTGGATAGGGGCTGGGCCCATGGCAATGAGCAGTTCTTC. Translating gives CASSLDRGWAHGNEQFF. The J gene is TRBJ2-1, the V gene TRBV28, with D possibly being TRBD1 (5 bases). The V end was cut by 3 bases, the J end by 6 bases, with 21 bases between. The CDR3 has 17 amino acids. Germline V gene data show CDR1 as MDHEN and CDR2 as SYDVKM.

This clone showed up just once. The CDR3 DNA sequence: TGTGCCAGCAGCGGAAGTACCGGGCGGCTAAACACTGAAGCTTTCTTT. It encodes CASSGSTGRLNTEAFF. J is TRBJ1-1 and V is TRBV9; D gene unclear. V was trimmed by 3 bases and J by 2 bases, leaving 17 bases between them. The CDR3 loop spans 16 amino acids. Per germline, CDR1 SGDLS and CDR2 YYNGEE.

The chain is built from TRBV3-1 (or the pseudogene TRBV3-2) and TRBJ1-1; D is perhaps TRBD1 (6 bases). This CDR3 contains 13 residues. Germline V lookup: CDR1 LGHDT, CDR2 YNNKEL (reference sequence). V dropped 0 bases and J dropped 11 bases, with 13 bases sitting between them. The CDR3 here is CASSQDEGGLAFF. CDR3 in DNA: TGTGCCAGCAGCCAAGACGAGGGGGGGCTGGCTTTCTTT.

V is TRBV28 and J is TRBJ1-1; D is uncertain. The germline gives CDR1 MDHEN, CDR2 SYDVKM. V lost 1 base, J lost 1 base, and 4 bases lay in between. The CDR3 contains 13 residues. This CDR3 reads CASSLSENTEAFF. CDR3 nucleotides: TGTGCCAGCAGTTTATCAGAGAACACTGAAGCTTTCTTT.

The V call is TRBV7-9, the J call TRBJ2-7; D remains ambiguous. Germline V CDR1 and CDR2: SEHNR, FQNEAQ (reference sequence). CDR3 length equals 15 residues. The V end lost 6 bases, the J end lost 1 base, and 16 bases lay between the germline ends. The CDR3 region is CASSLSRRVSYEQYF. The CDR3, as DNA: TGTGCCAGCAGTCTATCCCGGAGAGTTTCCTACGAGCAGTACTTC.

This chain links TRBV12-3 or TRBV12-4 with TRBJ1-5; perhaps TRBD1 as D (5 bases). The CDR3 length is 13 residues. V shed 7 bases and J shed 3 bases, with 10 bases lying between them. The CDR3 bases are TGTGCCAGCAATGGAGGGACCAATCAGCCCCAGCATTTT. Its protein product is CASNGGTNQPQHF.

The chain combines TRBV10-2 with TRBJ2-5, with TRBD1 matching 7 bases. The CDR3 extends over 13 amino acids. J gave up 5 bases and V 2 bases, and 2 bases lay outside the gene matches. The germline V gene has CDR1 WSHSY and CDR2 SAAADI. DNA of the CDR3: TGCGCCAGCAGTGAGGACAGGGTGGAGACCCAGTACTTC. Its protein product is CASSEDRVETQYF.

The chain recombines TRBV19 with TRBJ2-7, with 9 bases identical to TRBD2. Germline CDR1 LNHDA, CDR2 SQIVND (reference sequence). This CDR3 is built from 16 residues. The V segment lost 5 bases and the J segment 5 bases; nucleotides outside the gene matches: 13. The CDR3 reads CASSDSSSGIDNEQYF. In nucleotides, the CDR3 is TGTGCCAGTAGTGATTCTTCTAGCGGGATAGACAACGAGCAGTACTTC.

The chain carries TRBV19 and TRBJ2-5, with D possibly being TRBD2 (5 bases). Germline loops: CDR1 LNHDA, CDR2 SQIVND (reference sequence). The CDR3 runs 15 residues. Trimming removed 3 bases from V and 5 bases from J, with 16 bases in between. The CDR3 DNA follows: TGTGCCAGTAGTATCGGTGGGAGCGCCAGGGAGACCCAGTACTTC. Translated, it gives CASSIGGSARETQYF.